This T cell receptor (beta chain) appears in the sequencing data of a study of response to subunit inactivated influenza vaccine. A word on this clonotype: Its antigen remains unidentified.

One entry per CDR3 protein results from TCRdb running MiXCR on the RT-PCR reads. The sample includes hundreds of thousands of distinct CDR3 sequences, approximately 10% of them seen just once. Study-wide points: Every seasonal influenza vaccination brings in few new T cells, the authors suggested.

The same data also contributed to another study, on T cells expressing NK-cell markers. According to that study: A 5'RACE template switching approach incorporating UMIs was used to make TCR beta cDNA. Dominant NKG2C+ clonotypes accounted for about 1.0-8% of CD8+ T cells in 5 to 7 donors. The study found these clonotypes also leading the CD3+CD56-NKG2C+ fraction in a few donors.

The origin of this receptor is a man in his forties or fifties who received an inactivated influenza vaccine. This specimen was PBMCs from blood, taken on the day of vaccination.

The CDR3: CASGLVFTDNQPQHF. For the CDR3, the DNA is TGTGCCAGCGGGCTCGTCTTTACAGACAATCAGCCCCAGCATTTT. This sequence joins TRBV28 and TRBJ1-5; D ambiguous. CDR1 and CDR2 from the germline V gene are MDHEN and SYDVKM. The CDR3 is 15 residues long. V lost 8 bases, J lost 3 bases, and 17 bases lay in between.